The 24 T cell receptor beta chains below all came from one sample that was sequenced in a study of blood T cell repertoires in COVID-19. TCRdb keeps only in-frame clones here, not all; method: immunoSEQ multiplex PCR. This sample yields 250,000 to 300,000 clones, of which approximately 81% are seen a single time; 2.5% to 3.5% belongs to the top ten. The sample comprised peripheral blood. These receptors all stem from a woman aged 18-29 years with acute or convalescent COVID-19.

The rearrangement joins TRBV19 to TRBJ2-1; TRBD2 agrees at 14 bases. V gave up 5 bases and J gave up 7 bases; unmatched junction bases: 7. Germline CDR1 is LNHDA and CDR2 is SQIVND (reference sequence). This CDR3 contains 16 residues. The CDR3 loop reads CASSPSGLAGVNEQFF. As DNA, the CDR3 is TGTGCCAGTAGTCCTTCGGGACTAGCGGGAGTAAATGAGCAGTTCTTC.

The V and J genes are TRBV5-1 and TRBJ2-2; perhaps TRBD1 as D (6 bases). V was clipped by 4 bases and J by 3 bases, with 13 bases between them. There are 15 residues in the CDR3. Germline V gene data show CDR1 as SGHRS and CDR2 as YFSETQ. For the CDR3, the DNA is TGCGCCAGCAGCAGTCGGGCAGGGGACACCGGGGAGCTGTTTTTT. Translation: CASSSRAGDTGELFF.

The CDR3 is CASSRDYLYEQYF. For the CDR3, the DNA is TGCGCCAGCAGTCGCGACTACCTCTACGAGCAGTACTTC. V usage is TRBV10-1 and J usage is TRBJ2-7, with D perhaps TRBD2 (5 bases). The CDR3 runs 13 residues. The ends were cut back, 5 bases at V and 3 bases at J, with 11 bases in the middle. The germline V gene encodes CDR1 WNHNN and CDR2 SYGVQD (reference sequence).

The V call is TRBV23-1, the J call TRBJ2-1; 8 positions match TRBD2. TRBV23-1 is labeled an ORF, and its function is uncertain. CDR3 length: 19 residues. Losses at the gene ends were 0 bases for V and 9 bases for J; bases not matched to a gene: 19. The CDR3 DNA is TGCGCCAGCAGTCAATCCGGCAAAAGCGGGAGCCTTTTGGTTGGTGAGCAGTTCTTC. Its protein is CASSQSGKSGSLLVGEQFF.

J is TRBJ1-1 and V is TRBV13; 7 positions match TRBD1. With V trimmed by 6 bases and J by 4 bases, 8 bases remained unmatched. CDR3 length equals 14 residues. Germline assignment: CDR1 PRHDT and CDR2 FYEKMQ (reference sequence). CDR3 sequence reads: CASSQGQVGTEAFF. CDR3 sequence (DNA): TGTGCCAGCAGTCAAGGACAGGTGGGCACTGAAGCTTTCTTT.

V usage is TRBV27 and J usage is TRBJ1-4; D is perhaps TRBD1 (5 bases). Trimming removed 1 base from V and 0 bases from J, with 12 bases in between. The CDR3 is 17 residues long. Germline CDR1 and CDR2: MNHEY and SMNVEV (reference sequence). The CDR3 loop reads CASSLYGAGSTNEKLFF. The CDR3 coding sequence is TGTGCCAGCAGTTTATATGGGGCAGGGTCAACTAATGAAAAACTGTTTTTT.

The chain employs TRBV19 and TRBJ2-7; 14 bases line up with TRBD2. This CDR3 has 18 residues. Germline lookup yields CDR1 LNHDA and CDR2 SQIVND (reference sequence). V trimming: 5 bases; J trimming: 7 bases; junction bases outside the gene matches: 16. The CDR3 loop is CASSPNLPGTSGSVEQYF. The CDR3 DNA sequence: TGTGCCAGTAGTCCCAACCTCCCCGGGACTAGCGGGAGTGTAGAGCAGTACTTC.

Written as DNA, the CDR3 is TGTGCCAGTAGGGCGGCGAACACTGAAGCTTTCTTT. Protein product: CASRAANTEAFF. The chain is built from TRBV19 and TRBJ1-1; D remains unclear. V dropped 6 bases and J dropped 1 base, with 6 bases sitting between them. CDR3 length: 12 residues. Per germline, CDR1 LNHDA and CDR2 SQIVND (reference sequence).

This clone was observed many times. In nucleotides, the CDR3 is TGTGCCAGCAGCTTTAACGGGGAGAACACTGAAGCTTTCTTT. This encodes CASSFNGENTEAFF. V usage is TRBV7-2 and J usage is TRBJ1-1, with no clear D. The ends were cut back, 3 bases at V and 1 base at J, with 9 bases in the middle. The CDR3 totals 14 residues. Germline-derived CDR1 and CDR2 are SGHTA and FQGNSA.

The chain employs TRBV9 and TRBJ1-2; D is unclear. The CDR3 totals 14 residues. Germline CDR1 SGDLS, CDR2 YYNGEE. V gave up 4 bases and J gave up 0 bases, with 10 bases separating them. As DNA, the CDR3 is TGTGCCAGCAGCCCCGGTTCTCCTAACTATGGCTACACCTTC. This gives the protein CASSPGSPNYGYTF.

V is TRBV9 and J is TRBJ2-2, with D maybe TRBD1 (6 bases). There are 17 residues in the CDR3. CDR1 is SGDLS and CDR2 is YYNGEE in the germline V gene. Trimming left V 3 bases short and J 1 base short, with 16 bases between. The CDR3 spells CASSAGRGTVNTGELFF. CDR3 in DNA: TGTGCCAGCAGCGCGGGAAGGGGGACCGTGAACACCGGGGAGCTGTTTTTT.

Only one count was recorded for this clone. The V gene is TRBV4-3, the J gene TRBJ2-7, with D perhaps TRBD2 (5 bases). The CDR3 sequence is 17 residues long. Trimming stripped 2 bases from V and 1 base from J, with 18 bases between. Germline CDR1 LGHNA, CDR2 YSLEER. The CDR3 region is CASSQSSRGSESYEQYF. The CDR3 nucleotides are TGCGCCAGCAGCCAATCCTCGCGAGGTAGCGAATCCTACGAGCAGTACTTC.

The chain is built from TRBV7-3 and TRBJ2-3, with 7 bases matching TRBD1. Germline V CDR1 and CDR2: SGHTA, FQGTGA. Germline trimming cut 5 bases from V and 4 bases from J; bases unmatched to any gene: 6. The CDR3 runs 14 residues. CDR3 protein: CASSPNRGSDTQYF. DNA for the CDR3: TGTGCCAGCAGCCCTAACAGGGGATCAGATACGCAGTATTTT. Based on the CDR3 plus reference TRBV7-3 and TRBJ2-3, the full variable domain is GAGVSQTPSNKVTEKGKYVELRCDPISGHTALYWYRQSLGQGPEFLIYFQGTGAADDSGLPNDRFFAVRPEGSVSTLKIQRTERGDSAVYLCASSPNRGSDTQYFGPGTRLTVL.

The J gene is TRBJ2-7, the V gene TRBV27; perhaps TRBD1 as D (5 bases). Per germline, CDR1 MNHEY and CDR2 SMNVEV (reference sequence). The CDR3 totals 15 residues. V was clipped by 2 bases and J by 2 bases, with 13 bases between them. The CDR3 nucleotides read TGTGCCAGCAGTTTACCCCCAGGGCCTACCTACGAGCAGTACTTC. Amino acids: CASSLPPGPTYEQYF.

The chain links TRBV5-1 to TRBJ1-1, with D perhaps matching TRBD1 (5 bases). V was pared by 2 bases and J by 3 bases, with 11 bases between. The CDR3 runs 14 residues. Germline CDR1 reads SGHRS; CDR2 reads YFSETQ. The CDR3 sequence is CASSFGGVDTEAFF. For the CDR3, the DNA is TGCGCCAGCAGCTTCGGGGGGGTGGACACTGAAGCTTTCTTT. The full variable domain, in which reference TRBV5-1 and TRBJ1-1 provide the parts outside the CDR3, is KAGVTQTPRYLIKTRGQQVTLSCSPISGHRSVSWYQQTPGQGLQFLFEYFSETQRNKGNFPGRFSGRQFSNSRSEMNVSTLELGDSALYLCASSFGGVDTEAFFGQGTRLTVV.

V gene TRBV5-4 combines with J gene TRBJ2-7, with D tentatively TRBD2 (5 bases). CDR3 length: 14 amino acids. Deletions cut 4 bases from V and 7 bases from J, with 18 bases between. Germline CDR1 is SGHNT and CDR2 is YYREEE (reference sequence). CDR3 coding DNA: TGTGCCAGCAGCCCTGTGGTGTCTTCGGGGGAGCAGTACTTC. As protein: CASSPVVSSGEQYF.

The genes are TRBV5-1 and TRBJ2-1; 9 positions match TRBD2. The CDR3 has 15 amino acids. Looked up from germline, CDR1 is SGHRS and CDR2 is YFSETQ. J lost 4 bases, V lost 0 bases, and 2 bases had no gene match. CDR3 in DNA: TGCGCCAGCAGCTTGGCCAGCGGGGGGTACAATGAGCAGTTCTTC. Translated: CASSLASGGYNEQFF.

This clone has only a few counts. The gene calls are TRBV6-5 and TRBJ1-1; 9 bases fit TRBD1. CDR1 is MNHEY and CDR2 is SVGAGI in the germline V gene. Losses at the gene ends were 8 bases for V and 4 bases for J; bases not matched to a gene: 8. The CDR3 contains 14 residues. The CDR3 DNA reads TGTGCCAGCCACCACAGGGGGCCGATCACTGAAGCTTTCTTT. It encodes CASHHRGPITEAFF.

Only one count was recorded for this clone. This chain uses TRBV19 with TRBJ2-5; D is possibly TRBD1 (5 bases). The germline CDR1 and CDR2 sequences are LNHDA and SQIVND (reference sequence). This CDR3 comprises 15 residues. Trimming took off 3 bases at V and 3 bases at J, with 14 bases between the two ends. For the CDR3, the DNA is TGTGCCAGTAGTATTAGGAAACAGGTTGAAGAGACCCAGTACTTC. Residues: CASSIRKQVEETQYF. The whole variable domain, remainder taken from reference TRBV19 and TRBJ2-5, is DGGITQSPKYLFRKEGQNVTLSCEQNLNHDAMYWYRQDPGQGLRLIYYSQIVNDFQKGDIAEGYSVSREKKESFPLTVTSAQKNPTAFYLCASSIRKQVEETQYFGPGTRLLVL.

This clone has just one count. The rearrangement joins TRBV19 to TRBJ1-6; unclear D gene. V lost 7 bases and J 7 bases, leaving 8 bases between the germline ends. The germline V gene has CDR1 LNHDA and CDR2 SQIVND (reference sequence). The CDR3 loop spans 12 amino acids. The CDR3: CASNPGNSPLHF. CDR3 nucleotides: TGTGCCAGTAACCCGGGAAATTCACCCCTCCACTTT.

The chain has TRBV13 and TRBJ1-2; 9 nucleotides agree with TRBD1. The CDR3 has 13 residues. CDR1 is PRHDT, CDR2 FYEKMQ, per germline (reference sequence). V was clipped by 0 bases and J by 8 bases; unmatched bases: 1. This CDR3 is CASSLGTGGGYTF. The DNA for the CDR3 is TGTGCCAGCAGCTTAGGCACAGGGGGCGGCTACACCTTC.

The chain combines TRBV6-4 with TRBJ2-1, with 10 bases matching TRBD1. CDR1 is MRHNA, CDR2 SNTAGT, per germline. Trimming took 3 bases from V and 9 from J; bases not matched to a gene: 8. CDR3 length equals 15 residues. CDR3 amino acids: CASSDYGTGVGEQFF. CDR3 nucleotides: TGTGCCAGCAGTGATTATGGGACAGGGGTTGGTGAGCAGTTCTTC.

The chain joins TRBV11-2 to TRBJ2-4; 8 bases are a match to TRBD1. The V and J ends lost 6 bases and 9 bases, in that order; junction bases with no gene match: 4. The CDR3 totals 12 residues. Germline CDR1 and CDR2: SGHAT and FQNNGV. DNA of the CDR3: TGTGCCAGCAGGGAACAGGGGGGCATTCAGTACTTC. Its protein is CASREQGGIQYF.

The genes are TRBV4-3 and TRBJ1-6, with TRBD1 matching over 8 bases. The CDR3 is made up of 15 amino acids. In germline, CDR1 is LGHNA, CDR2 YSLEER. Losses at the gene ends were 4 bases for V and 5 bases for J; bases not matched to a gene: 4. The CDR3 nucleotides read TGCGCCAGCAGCCGCTGGGACAGGCATAATTCACCCCTCCACTTT. This translates into CASSRWDRHNSPLHF.